The clone carrying this T cell receptor beta chain was seen only once. The antigen is undetermined. There were no recent acute infections or vaccinations among the donors, who were healthy HIV-negative adults. Method: immunoSEQ multiplex PCR; TCRdb's copy keeps in-frame clones and lacks some. The repertoire holds about 190,000 clones, with approximately 61% as singletons. These data are taken from a study of shared clonotypes between healthy human individuals. Notes on the study in general: Shared across a handful of donors were about 4.8% of the naive CD4 clonotypes. Only blood was sampled, and tissue TCR repertoires likely differ from blood ones. Clonotype sharing among donors likely depends on sequencing depth.

V shed 4 bases and J shed 6 bases, with 16 bases lying between them. Germline V gene lookup returns CDR1 SQVTM and CDR2 ANQGSEA. This CDR3 spans 14 amino acids. The V call is TRBV29-1, the J call TRBJ2-4; TRBD1 is a possible D gene (5 bases). Sequencing was done on a sample of memory CD4+ T cells sorted from blood. Specified subset: CD45RA-negative fraction. This TCR was recovered from a man in his thirties or forties in good health. For the CDR3, the DNA is TGCAGCGTTGGTCTGGGGCAGGCAGGAAACATTCAGTACTTC. It codes for CSVGLGQAGNIQYF.